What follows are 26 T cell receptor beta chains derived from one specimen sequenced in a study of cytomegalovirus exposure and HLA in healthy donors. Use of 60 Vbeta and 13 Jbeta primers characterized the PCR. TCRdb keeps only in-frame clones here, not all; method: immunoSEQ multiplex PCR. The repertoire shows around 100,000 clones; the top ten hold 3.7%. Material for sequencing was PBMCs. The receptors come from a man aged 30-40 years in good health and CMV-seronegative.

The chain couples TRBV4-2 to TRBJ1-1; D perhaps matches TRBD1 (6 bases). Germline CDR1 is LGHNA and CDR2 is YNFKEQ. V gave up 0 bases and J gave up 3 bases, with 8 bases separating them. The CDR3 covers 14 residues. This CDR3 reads CASSQDSGDTEAFF. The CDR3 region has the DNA TGTGCCAGCAGCCAAGATTCAGGGGACACTGAAGCTTTCTTT.

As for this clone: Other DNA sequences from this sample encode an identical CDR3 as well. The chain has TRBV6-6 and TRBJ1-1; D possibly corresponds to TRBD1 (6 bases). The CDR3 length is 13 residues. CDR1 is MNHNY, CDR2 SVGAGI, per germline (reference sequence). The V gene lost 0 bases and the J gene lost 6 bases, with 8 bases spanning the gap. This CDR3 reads CASSYSGGAEAFF. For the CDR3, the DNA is TGTGCCAGCAGTTACTCAGGGGGGGCTGAAGCTTTCTTT.

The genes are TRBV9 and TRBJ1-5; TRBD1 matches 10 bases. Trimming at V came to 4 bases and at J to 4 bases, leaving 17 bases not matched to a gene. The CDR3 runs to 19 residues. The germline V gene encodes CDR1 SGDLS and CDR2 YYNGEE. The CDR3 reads CASSPRQDRGGMQNQPQHF. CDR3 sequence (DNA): TGTGCCAGCAGCCCTAGGCAGGACAGGGGGGGGATGCAGAATCAGCCCCAGCATTTT.

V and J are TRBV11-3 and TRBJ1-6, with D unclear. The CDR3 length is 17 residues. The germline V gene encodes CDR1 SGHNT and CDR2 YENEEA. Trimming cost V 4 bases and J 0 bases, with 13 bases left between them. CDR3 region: CASSSVQRSSYNSPLHF. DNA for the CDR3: TGTGCCAGCAGCTCGGTCCAGCGTAGCTCCTATAATTCACCCCTCCACTTT.

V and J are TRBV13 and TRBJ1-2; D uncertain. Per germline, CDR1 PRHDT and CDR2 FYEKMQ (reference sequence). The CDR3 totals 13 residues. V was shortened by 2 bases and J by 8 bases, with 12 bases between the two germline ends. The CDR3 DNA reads TGTGCCAGCAGCTTAAAAACGGTCGGGGGCTACACCTTC. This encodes CASSLKTVGGYTF.

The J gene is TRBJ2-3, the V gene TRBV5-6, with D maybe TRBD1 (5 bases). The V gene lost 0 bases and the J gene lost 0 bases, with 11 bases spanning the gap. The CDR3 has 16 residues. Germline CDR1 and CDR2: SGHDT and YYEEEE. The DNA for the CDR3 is TGTGCCAGCAGCTTGGAGGCAGGGCGGAGCACAGATACGCAGTATTTT. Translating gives CASSLEAGRSTDTQYF.

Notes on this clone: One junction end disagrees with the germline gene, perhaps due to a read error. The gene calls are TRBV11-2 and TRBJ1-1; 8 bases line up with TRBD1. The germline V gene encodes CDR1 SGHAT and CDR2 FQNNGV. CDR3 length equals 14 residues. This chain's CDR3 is CASRLDRGNTEAFF. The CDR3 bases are TGTGCCAGCAGATTAGACAGGGGGAACACTGAAGCTTTCTTT. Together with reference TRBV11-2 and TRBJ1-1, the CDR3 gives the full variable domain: EAGVAQSPRYKIIEKRQSVAFWCNPISGHATLYWYQQILGQGPKLLIQFQNNGVVDDSQLPKDRFSAERLKGVDSTLKIQPAKLEDSAVYLCASRLDRGNTEAFFGQGTRLTVV.

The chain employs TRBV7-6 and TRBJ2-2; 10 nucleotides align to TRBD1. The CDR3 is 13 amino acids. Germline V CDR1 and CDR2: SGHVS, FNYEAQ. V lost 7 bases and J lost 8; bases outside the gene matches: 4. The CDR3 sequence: CASKGQGYGELFF. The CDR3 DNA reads TGTGCCAGCAAGGGACAGGGGTATGGGGAGCTGTTTTTT.

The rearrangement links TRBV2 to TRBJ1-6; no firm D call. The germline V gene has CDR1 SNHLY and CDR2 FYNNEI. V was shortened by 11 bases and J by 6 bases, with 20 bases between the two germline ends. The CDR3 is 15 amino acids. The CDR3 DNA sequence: TGTGCCGTCAATAATCCGGGATTGCTTAATTCACCCCTCCACTTT. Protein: CAVNNPGLLNSPLHF.

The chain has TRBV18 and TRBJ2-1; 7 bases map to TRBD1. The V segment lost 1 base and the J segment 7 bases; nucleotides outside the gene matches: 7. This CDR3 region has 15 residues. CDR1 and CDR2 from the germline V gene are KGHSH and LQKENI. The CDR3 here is CASSPRQGTGNEQFF. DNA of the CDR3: TGTGCCAGCTCACCACGACAGGGAACCGGGAATGAGCAGTTCTTC.

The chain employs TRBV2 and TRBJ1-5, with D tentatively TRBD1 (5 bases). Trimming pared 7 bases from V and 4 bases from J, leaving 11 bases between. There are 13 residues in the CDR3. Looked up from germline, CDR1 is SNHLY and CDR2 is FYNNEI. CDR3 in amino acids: CASTRQTNQPQHF. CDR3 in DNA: TGTGCCAGCACCAGACAGACTAATCAGCCCCAGCATTTT.

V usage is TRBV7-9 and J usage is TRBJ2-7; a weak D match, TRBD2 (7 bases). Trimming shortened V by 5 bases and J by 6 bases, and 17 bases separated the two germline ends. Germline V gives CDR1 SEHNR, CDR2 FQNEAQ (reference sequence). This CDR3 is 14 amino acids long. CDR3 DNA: TGTGCCAGCAGCCTTCCCTCGGGGGGCGCCGAGCAGTACTTC. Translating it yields CASSLPSGGAEQYF.

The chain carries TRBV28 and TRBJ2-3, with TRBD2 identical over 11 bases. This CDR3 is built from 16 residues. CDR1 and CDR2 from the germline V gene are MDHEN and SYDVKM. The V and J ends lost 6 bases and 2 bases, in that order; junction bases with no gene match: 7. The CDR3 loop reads CASRTGTSGTTDTQYF. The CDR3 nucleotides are TGTGCCAGCAGAACCGGGACTAGCGGAACCACAGATACGCAGTATTTT.

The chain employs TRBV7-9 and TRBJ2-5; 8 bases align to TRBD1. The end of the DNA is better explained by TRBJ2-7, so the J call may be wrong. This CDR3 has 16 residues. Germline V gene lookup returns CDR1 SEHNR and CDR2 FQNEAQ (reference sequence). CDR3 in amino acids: CASSLSGRGPRDEQYF. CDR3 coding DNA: TGTGCCAGCAGCTTATCGGGCAGGGGGCCTAGGGACGAGCAGTACTTC.

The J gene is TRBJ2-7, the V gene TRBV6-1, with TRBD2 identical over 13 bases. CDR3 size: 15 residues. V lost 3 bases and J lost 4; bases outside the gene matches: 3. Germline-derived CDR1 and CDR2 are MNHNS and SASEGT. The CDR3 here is CASSEGTSGEYEQYF. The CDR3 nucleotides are TGTGCCAGCAGTGAGGGGACTAGCGGGGAATACGAGCAGTACTTC.

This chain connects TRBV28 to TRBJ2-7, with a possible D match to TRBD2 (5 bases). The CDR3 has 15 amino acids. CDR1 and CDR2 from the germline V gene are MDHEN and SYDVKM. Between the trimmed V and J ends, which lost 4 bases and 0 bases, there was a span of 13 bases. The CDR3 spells CASSSLGGASYEQYF. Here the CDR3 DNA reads TGTGCCAGCAGTTCCTTAGGAGGAGCCTCCTACGAGCAGTACTTC.

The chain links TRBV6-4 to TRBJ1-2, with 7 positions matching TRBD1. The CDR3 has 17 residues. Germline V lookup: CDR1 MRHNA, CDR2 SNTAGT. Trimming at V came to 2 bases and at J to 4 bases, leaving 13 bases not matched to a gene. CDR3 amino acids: CASSDRTNRGIGYGYTF. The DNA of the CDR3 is TGTGCCAGCAGTGACCGTACAAACAGGGGAATCGGCTATGGCTACACCTTC.

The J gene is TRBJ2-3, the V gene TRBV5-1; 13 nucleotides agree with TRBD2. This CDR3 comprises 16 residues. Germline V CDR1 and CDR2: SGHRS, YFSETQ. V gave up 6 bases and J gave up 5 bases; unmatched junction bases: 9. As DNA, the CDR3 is TGCGCCAGCACCAGACTAGCGGGGGGCGGGTTAGATACGCAGTATTTT. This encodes CASTRLAGGGLDTQYF.

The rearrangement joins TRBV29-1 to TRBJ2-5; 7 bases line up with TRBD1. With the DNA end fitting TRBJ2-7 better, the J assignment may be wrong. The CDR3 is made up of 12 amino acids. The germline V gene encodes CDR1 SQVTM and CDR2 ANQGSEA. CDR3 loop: CSVRDSLYEQYF. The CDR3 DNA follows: TGCAGCGTTAGGGACAGCCTCTACGAGCAGTACTTC.

The CDR3: CASNPWGEEETQYF. In DNA, the CDR3 is TGTGCCAGCAACCCGTGGGGGGAGGAAGAGACCCAGTACTTC. The chain combines TRBV6-5 with TRBJ2-5; maybe TRBD2 (6 bases). This CDR3 has 14 amino acids. The V and J ends lost 7 bases and 3 bases respectively, with 15 bases between them. The germline gives CDR1 MNHEY, CDR2 SVGAGI.

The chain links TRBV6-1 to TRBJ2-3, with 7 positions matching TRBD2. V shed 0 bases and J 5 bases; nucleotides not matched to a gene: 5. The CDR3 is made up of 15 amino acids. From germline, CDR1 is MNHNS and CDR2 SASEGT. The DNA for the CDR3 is TGTGCCAGCAGTGAAGCGCCCAGGGAGGGAGATACGCAGTATTTT. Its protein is CASSEAPREGDTQYF.

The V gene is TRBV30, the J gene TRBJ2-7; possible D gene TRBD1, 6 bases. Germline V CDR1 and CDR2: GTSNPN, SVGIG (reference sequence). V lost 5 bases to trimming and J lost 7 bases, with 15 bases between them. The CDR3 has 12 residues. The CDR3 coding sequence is TGTGCCTGGGAGGGACATCCCCGAGAGCAGTACTTC. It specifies CAWEGHPREQYF.

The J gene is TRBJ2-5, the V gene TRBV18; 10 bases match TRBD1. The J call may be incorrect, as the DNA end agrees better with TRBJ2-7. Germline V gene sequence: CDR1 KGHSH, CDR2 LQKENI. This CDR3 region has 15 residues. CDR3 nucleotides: TGTGCCAGCTCACCTCCCGGGACAGGGGTGTACGAGCAGTACTTC. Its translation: CASSPPGTGVYEQYF.

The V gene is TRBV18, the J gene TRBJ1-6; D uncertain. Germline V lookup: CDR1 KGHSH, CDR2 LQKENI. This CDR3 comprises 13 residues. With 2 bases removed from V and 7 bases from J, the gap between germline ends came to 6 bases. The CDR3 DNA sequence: TGTGCCAGCTCACCAATTGAGAATTCACCCCTCCACTTT. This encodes CASSPIENSPLHF.

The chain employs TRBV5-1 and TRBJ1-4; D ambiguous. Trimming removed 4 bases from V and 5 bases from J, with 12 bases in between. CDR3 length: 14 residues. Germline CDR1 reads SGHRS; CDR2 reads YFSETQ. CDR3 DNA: TGCGCCAGCAGCCGGGATGCGGGGAATGAAAAACTGTTTTTT. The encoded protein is CASSRDAGNEKLFF.

The CDR3 DNA follows: TGTGCCAGCAGCCCACCAACAGGGTATTCCTACAATGAGCAGTTCTTC. It codes for CASSPPTGYSYNEQFF. The chain has TRBV5-4 and TRBJ2-1; D possibly corresponds to TRBD1 (6 bases). This CDR3 spans 16 amino acids. Between the trimmed V and J ends, which lost 4 bases and 1 base, there was a span of 15 bases. CDR1 is SGHNT and CDR2 is YYREEE in the germline V gene (reference sequence).